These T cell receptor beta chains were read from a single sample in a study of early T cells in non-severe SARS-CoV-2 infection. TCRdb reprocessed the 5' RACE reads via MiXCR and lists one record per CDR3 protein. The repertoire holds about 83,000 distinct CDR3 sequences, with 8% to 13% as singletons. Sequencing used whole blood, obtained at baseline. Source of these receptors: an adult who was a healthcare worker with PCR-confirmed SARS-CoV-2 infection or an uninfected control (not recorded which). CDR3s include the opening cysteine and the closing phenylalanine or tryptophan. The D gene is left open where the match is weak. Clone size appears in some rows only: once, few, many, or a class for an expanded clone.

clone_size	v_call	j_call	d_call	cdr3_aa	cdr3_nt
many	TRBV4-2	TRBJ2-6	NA	CASSQAQRDTSSGANVLTF	TGTGCCAGCAGCCAAGCTCAACGTGACACTTCCTCTGGGGCCAACGTCCTGACTTTC
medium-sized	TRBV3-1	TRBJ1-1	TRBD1	CASSHRDRPLLAFF	TGTGCCAGCAGCCACCGGGACAGGCCCCTTTTGGCTTTCTTT
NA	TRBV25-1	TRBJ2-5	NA	CASSPRDRPYQETQYF	TGTGCCAGCAGTCCACGGGACCGACCGTACCAAGAGACCCAGTACTTC
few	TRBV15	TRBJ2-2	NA	CATSRREHTGELFF	TGTGCCACCAGCCGTCGGGAGCACACCGGGGAGCTGTTTTTT
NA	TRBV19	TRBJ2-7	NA	CASSPRAGLYYEQYF	TGTGCCAGTAGCCCCAGAGCCGGGCTTTACTACGAGCAGTACTTC
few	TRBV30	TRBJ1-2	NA	CAWTDGSKGYTF	TGTGCCTGGACTGACGGTTCAAAGGGCTACACCTTC
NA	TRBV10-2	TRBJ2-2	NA	CASSDRRPPGELFF	TGCGCCAGCAGTGACCGCAGGCCCCCCGGGGAGCTGTTTTTT
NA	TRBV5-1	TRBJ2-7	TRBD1	CASSSGQAGYEQYF	TGCGCCAGCAGCTCGGGACAGGCCGGCTACGAGCAGTACTTC
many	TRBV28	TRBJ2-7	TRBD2	CATDPGTRPSYEQYF	TGTGCCACCGATCCCGGGACTAGGCCTTCCTACGAGCAGTACTTC
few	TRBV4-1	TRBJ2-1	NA	CASSQEEDEQFF	TGCGCCAGCAGCCAAGAAGAGGACGAGCAGTTCTTC
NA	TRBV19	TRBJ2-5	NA	CASRGTGQETQYF	TGTGCCAGTAGGGGAACAGGCCAAGAGACCCAGTACTTC